These 30 T cell receptor beta chains originate from one sample sequenced in a study of T cell responses to AZD1222 COVID-19 vaccine (dated by TCRdb to the early 2020s). This specimen's time point label, per the study, means: about 28 days (+/-7) after the second vaccine dose. The library was made by the immunoSEQ multiplex PCR assay. This immuneACCESS table, as held by TCRdb, lists in-frame sequences with V and J called but not all clones. Of the missing ones, under half trace to an unresolved V gene in checked studies; the others have no known cause. This sample gives 150,000 to 250,000 clones in total; 85% to 95% of them show up just once. The ten most abundant clones make up around 1% of the sample. Sequencing used peripheral blood, obtained 28 days after the second AZD1222 dose. Receptors originate from an adult who received the AZD1222 COVID-19 vaccine.

The chain joins TRBV5-1 to TRBJ2-5, with TRBD1 identical over 8 bases. The ends lost 4 bases at V and 3 bases at J; junction bases unmatched: 5. Per germline, CDR1 SGHRS and CDR2 YFSETQ. The CDR3 consists of 14 residues. The CDR3 DNA reads as TGCGCCAGCAGCCCGGACAGGGCTGAAGAGACCCAGTACTTC. Protein: CASSPDRAEETQYF.

The table lists this clone with a count of one. The chain combines TRBV11-2 with TRBJ1-2, with D unresolved. V was trimmed by 4 bases and J by 7 bases, leaving 16 bases between them. The germline CDR1 and CDR2 sequences are SGHAT and FQNNGV. The CDR3 spans 14 residues. Written as DNA, the CDR3 is TGTGCCAGCAGCTACGGGAGCCGCCTCGTTGGCTACACCTTC. As protein: CASSYGSRLVGYTF.

This clone was seen a few times. The chain employs TRBV2 and TRBJ1-2, with 10 bases fitting TRBD1. Trimming removed 8 bases from V and 5 bases from J; junction bases left unmatched: 8. Germline V gives CDR1 SNHLY, CDR2 FYNNEI. CDR3 length: 14 residues. DNA for the CDR3: TGTGCCAGCCCGAGGGGACAGGGGCTATATGGCTACACCTTC. Protein product: CASPRGQGLYGYTF.

The chain combines TRBV5-4 with TRBJ2-3; D is unclear. V was pared by 2 bases and J by 10 bases, with 11 bases between. There are 12 residues in the CDR3. The germline V gene has CDR1 SGHNT and CDR2 YYREEE (reference sequence). The CDR3, as DNA: TGTGCCAGCAGCTTTGGGAACCAGGCGCAGTATTTT. Its translation: CASSFGNQAQYF.

V is TRBV2 and J is TRBJ2-7; D possibly matches TRBD1 or TRBD2 (6 bases each). CDR1 SNHLY and CDR2 FYNNEI come from the germline V gene. CDR3 size: 15 residues. V dropped 8 bases and J dropped 4 bases, with 21 bases sitting between them. CDR3 coding DNA: TGTGCCAGCGGAAAAGAGGGGGGACCCCGATACGAGCAGTACTTC. Translated, it gives CASGKEGGPRYEQYF.

The chain carries TRBV7-2 and TRBJ1-2; D is unresolved. The V gene lost 0 bases and the J gene lost 1 base, with 9 bases spanning the gap. This CDR3 is 15 amino acids long. Per the germline V gene, CDR1 is SGHTA and CDR2 is FQGNSA. The CDR3 DNA sequence: TGTGCCAGCAGCTTAGCTGAGACGTTTAACTATGGCTACACCTTC. Amino acids: CASSLAETFNYGYTF.

The rearrangement links TRBV11-1 to TRBJ1-4; 7 bases fit TRBD1. This CDR3 comprises 14 residues. V trimming: 4 bases; J trimming: 5 bases; junction bases outside the gene matches: 4. Germline V gene sequence: CDR1 SGHAT, CDR2 FQDESV (reference sequence). CDR3 nucleotide sequence: TGTGCCAGCAGCTCTGGACAGGAAAATGAAAAACTGTTTTTT. This translates into CASSSGQENEKLFF. The whole variable domain, filled in from reference TRBV11-1 and TRBJ1-4, reads EAEVAQSPRYKITEKSQAVAFWCDPISGHATLYWYRQILGQGPELLVQFQDESVVDDSQLPKDRFSAERLKGVDSTLKIQPAELGDSAMYLCASSSGQENEKLFFGSGTQLSVL.

This rearrangement joins TRBV28 to TRBJ1-2; D is unclear. V gave up 5 bases and J gave up 10 bases, with 14 bases separating them. The germline CDR1 and CDR2 sequences are MDHEN and SYDVKM. The CDR3 loop spans 12 amino acids. CDR3 residues: CASSTPTLDYTF. The CDR3 bases are TGTGCCAGCAGTACCCCTACCCTAGACTACACCTTC.

The V gene is TRBV21-1, the J gene TRBJ2-7. TRBV21-1 is recorded as a pseudogene. The CDR3 is 12 amino acids. Written as DNA, the CDR3 is TGTGCCAGCAGCAAATGGGGCTACGAGCAGTACTTC. It specifies CASSKWGYEQYF.

This sequence joins TRBV13 and TRBJ1-6, with 7 bases that match TRBD1. CDR1 is PRHDT and CDR2 is FYEKMQ in the germline V gene (reference sequence). The CDR3 totals 14 residues. The trim removed 5 bases at V and 7 bases at J, leaving 5 bases unmatched. DNA for the CDR3: TGTGCCAGCAGCATACAGGGGATGAATTCACCCCTCCACTTT. It encodes CASSIQGMNSPLHF.

The chain couples TRBV5-6 to TRBJ2-2; no reliable D call. This CDR3 has 16 residues. Trimming shortened V by 1 base and J by 6 bases, and 16 bases separated the two germline ends. The germline V gene has CDR1 SGHDT and CDR2 YYEEEE. CDR3 DNA: TGTGCCAGCAGCTTGTTAGCCTCGACCGTGTCCGGGGAGCTGTTTTTT. As protein: CASSLLASTVSGELFF.

DNA of the CDR3: TGTGCCAGCAGCCAGAGGGAGAACGGGGAGCTGTTTTTT. Amino acid sequence: CASSQRENGELFF. The chain uses TRBV6-5 and TRBJ2-2; a weak D match, TRBD2 (5 bases). Germline assignment: CDR1 MNHEY and CDR2 SVGAGI. The CDR3 has 13 residues. Trimming stripped 6 bases from V and 7 bases from J, with 12 bases between.

The chain recombines TRBV5-1 with TRBJ1-4; no clear D gene. Trimming cost V 4 bases and J 5 bases, with 6 bases left between them. This CDR3 has 12 amino acids. Germline CDR1 reads SGHRS; CDR2 reads YFSETQ. CDR3: CASSRSNEKLFF. CDR3 DNA: TGCGCCAGCAGCCGATCCAATGAAAAACTGTTTTTT.

This rearrangement joins TRBV9 to TRBJ1-2; D is ambiguous. Per germline, CDR1 SGDLS and CDR2 YYNGEE. The length of the CDR3 is 15 residues. The germline V and J ends were trimmed by 4 bases and 7 bases, with 20 bases remaining between them. CDR3 sequence reads: CASSPRPTGDGGYTF. In DNA form, the CDR3 reads TGTGCCAGCAGCCCCCGCCCTACCGGGGATGGTGGCTACACCTTC.

The gene calls are TRBV7-9 and TRBJ2-1, with 11 bases that match TRBD2. This CDR3 is built from 18 residues. From germline, CDR1 is SEHNR and CDR2 FQNEAQ (reference sequence). Trimming took 5 bases from V and 3 from J; bases not matched to a gene: 12. CDR3 sequence: CASSPKVASGGFYNEQFF. CDR3 nucleotides: TGTGCCAGCAGCCCAAAGGTGGCTAGCGGGGGGTTCTACAATGAGCAGTTCTTC.

The chain couples TRBV3-1 (or the pseudogene TRBV3-2) to TRBJ2-7, with 7 bases identical to TRBD1. The CDR3 spans 18 residues. The ends lost 0 bases at V and 2 bases at J; junction bases unmatched: 13. In germline, CDR1 is LGHDT, CDR2 YNNKEL (reference sequence). The CDR3 sequence: CASSQDRQSWDSTYEQYF. CDR3 nucleotide sequence: TGTGCCAGCAGCCAAGATCGACAGTCGTGGGACAGCACCTACGAGCAGTACTTC.

The genes are TRBV7-9 and TRBJ2-5, with D possibly TRBD2 on 6 matching bases. CDR1 SEHNR and CDR2 FQNEAQ come from the germline V gene (reference sequence). CDR3 length: 16 residues. Trimming removed 5 bases at V and 5 bases at J, with 21 bases between. The CDR3 region is CASSPGLGGGQETQYF. The CDR3, as DNA: TGTGCCAGCAGCCCCGGATTGGGAGGAGGGCAGGAGACCCAGTACTTC.

The rearrangement links TRBV30 to TRBJ2-5; possible D gene TRBD2, 7 bases. The V and J ends lost 3 bases and 5 bases respectively, with 16 bases between them. There are 14 residues in the CDR3. Germline V gives CDR1 GTSNPN, CDR2 SVGIG (reference sequence). CDR3 sequence (DNA): TGTGCCTGGAGACTGGCGGGGGCCCAGGAGACCCAGTACTTC. It codes for CAWRLAGAQETQYF.

The chain joins TRBV12-3 or TRBV12-4 to TRBJ1-5; D remains ambiguous. This CDR3 has 12 residues. V was cut by 3 bases and J by 9 bases, with 9 bases left in between. The CDR3 protein is CASSFNTLPQHF. CDR3 DNA sequence: TGTGCCAGCAGTTTTAACACCCTGCCCCAGCATTTT.

The V and J genes are TRBV7-9 and TRBJ1-3, with D possibly TRBD1 on 6 matching bases. Per the germline V gene, CDR1 is SEHNR and CDR2 is FQNEAQ (reference sequence). This CDR3 comprises 15 residues. Trimming shortened V by 5 bases and J by 1 base, and 12 bases separated the two germline ends. CDR3: CASSPEGGSGNTIYF. The CDR3 nucleotides read TGTGCCAGCAGCCCCGAGGGGGGATCTGGAAACACCATATATTTT.

About this clone itself: The same CDR3 can be traced to other DNA sequences in this sample. The chain couples TRBV6-5 to TRBJ1-5; D remains unclear. Trimming shortened V by 0 bases and J by 0 bases, and 6 bases separated the two germline ends. The germline CDR1 and CDR2 sequences are MNHEY and SVGAGI. The CDR3 covers 15 residues. DNA of the CDR3: TGTGCCAGCAGTTACTCCCGAAATAGCAATCAGCCCCAGCATTTT. Amino acids: CASSYSRNSNQPQHF.

The gene calls are TRBV9 and TRBJ2-1; TRBD2 is a possible D gene (5 bases). The CDR3 runs to 17 residues. Germline CDR1 reads SGDLS; CDR2 reads YYNGEE. V dropped 0 bases and J dropped 0 bases, with 13 bases sitting between them. The DNA of the CDR3 is TGTGCCAGCAGCGTAGGAGGAAGGAGGAGCTCCTACAATGAGCAGTTCTTC. Translation gives CASSVGGRRSSYNEQFF.

The chain links TRBV9 to TRBJ1-2; TRBD1 aligns across 10 bases. CDR3 length: 14 residues. The V and J ends lost 3 bases and 3 bases, in that order; junction bases with no gene match: 2. Germline V gene sequence: CDR1 SGDLS, CDR2 YYNGEE. The CDR3 loop is CASSGQGAYYGYTF. In nucleotides, the CDR3 is TGTGCCAGCAGCGGACAGGGGGCGTACTATGGCTACACCTTC.

This clone was detected only once. V is TRBV11-3 and J is TRBJ1-2, with a tentative D call TRBD1 (6 bases). Germline assignment: CDR1 SGHNT and CDR2 YENEEA. The CDR3 spans 18 residues. Trimming cost V 5 bases and J 3 bases, with 25 bases left between them. Written as DNA, the CDR3 is TGTGCCAGCAGCCCAGCCCCAATATCACAGGGAGACTACTATGGCTACACCTTC. Translated, it gives CASSPAPISQGDYYGYTF.

The gene calls are TRBV5-4 and TRBJ2-1; 8 bases are shared with TRBD1. Germline CDR1 and CDR2: SGHNT and YYREEE (reference sequence). The ends lost 4 bases at V and 0 bases at J; junction bases unmatched: 6. CDR3 size: 16 residues. The CDR3, as DNA: TGTGCCAGCAGCCTACAGGGGGGAGGCTCCTACAATGAGCAGTTCTTC. It codes for CASSLQGGGSYNEQFF.

This sequence joins TRBV6-6 and TRBJ2-2; D tentatively reads TRBD1 or TRBD2 (6 bases each). The V gene's germline CDR1 is MNHNY and CDR2 SVGAGI (reference sequence). With 6 bases removed from V and 4 bases from J, the gap between germline ends came to 15 bases. The length of the CDR3 is 15 residues. The CDR3 DNA follows: TGTGCCAGCAGGCCCCTAGGGGGGACCACCGGGGAGCTGTTTTTT. Translating it yields CASRPLGGTTGELFF.

Concerning this clone itself: Other nucleotide sequences from this sample produce the same CDR3. The V gene is TRBV7-2, the J gene TRBJ2-7; 8 nucleotides agree with TRBD1. The V and J ends lost 4 bases and 0 bases, in that order; junction bases with no gene match: 2. The CDR3 is 14 amino acids. Germline-derived CDR1 and CDR2 are SGHTA and FQGNSA. As DNA, the CDR3 is TGTGCCAGCAGCTCCGGGACAGGCTCCTACGAGCAGTACTTC. Amino acids: CASSSGTGSYEQYF.

This chain links TRBV7-9 with TRBJ1-1; tentative D call: TRBD1 (5 bases). Trimming cost V 11 bases and J 1 base, with 14 bases left between them. The CDR3 sequence is 13 residues long. Germline CDR1 SEHNR, CDR2 FQNEAQ (reference sequence). This CDR3 reads CAGAPETNTEAFF. The CDR3 DNA is TGTGCCGGGGCGCCGGAGACGAACACTGAAGCTTTCTTT.

The chain carries TRBV5-1 and TRBJ2-3; the D is unclear. Germline V gene sequence: CDR1 SGHRS, CDR2 YFSETQ. CDR3 length: 13 amino acids. V was trimmed by 3 bases and J by 13 bases, leaving 18 bases between them. CDR3 DNA: TGCGCCAGCAGCTCCGAAACACCGGATATTAAGTATTTT. Protein product: CASSSETPDIKYF. The full variable domain, with the rest looked up from reference TRBV5-1 and TRBJ2-3, is KAGVTQTPRYLIKTRGQQVTLSCSPISGHRSVSWYQQTPGQGLQFLFEYFSETQRNKGNFPGRFSGRQFSNSRSEMNVSTLELGDSALYLCASSSETPDIKYFGPGTRLTVL.

The J gene is TRBJ2-2, the V gene TRBV10-3, with TRBD1 identical over 9 bases. CDR1 is ENHRY, CDR2 SYGVKD, per germline. The V and J ends lost 11 bases and 4 bases, in that order; junction bases with no gene match: 14. CDR3 length: 16 residues. CDR3 residues: CAVGAEDRGGTGELFF. The CDR3 DNA reads TGTGCCGTAGGAGCCGAGGACAGGGGAGGCACCGGGGAGCTGTTTTTT.